Listed below are T cell receptor beta chains from one sample, sequenced in a study of PD-1 blockade in classical Hodgkin lymphoma. The data were produced by immunoSEQ multiplex PCR, yet TCRdb's version contains in-frame clones alone and is incomplete. This table has some 53,000 clones, around nine tenths appearing once. The source material was peripheral blood mononuclear cells (PBMCs), sampled before the fourth cycle of nivolumab. Every receptor here comes from a human donor with classical Hodgkin lymphoma. Both conserved end residues are part of each CDR3. The D gene is left open where the match is weak. Not all rows give a size; the values are once, few, many and, for expanded clones, a class.

>NA|TRBV5-8|TRBD1|TRBJ1-2
CASRPGQPNYGYTF
TGTGCCAGCAGGCCGGGACAGCCCAACTATGGCTACACCTTC
>NA|TRBV4-2|TRBD2|TRBJ2-7
CASSQGGLAGGLYEQYF
TGTGCCAGCAGCCAAGGGGGACTAGCGGGGGGCCTCTACGAGCAGTACTTC
>NA|TRBV19|TRBD2|TRBJ2-1
CASSMVREVREQFF
TGTGCCAGTAGTATGGTGCGGGAGGTCCGGGAGCAGTTCTTC
>NA|TRBV27|NA|TRBJ2-2
CASTPLRANTGELFF
TGTGCCAGCACCCCGCTACGGGCGAACACCGGGGAGCTGTTTTTT
>NA|TRBV5-1|NA|TRBJ2-3
CASSLMPGTSTDTQYF
TGCGCCAGCAGCTTGATGCCTGGAACTAGCACAGATACGCAGTATTTT
>NA|TRBV27|TRBD1|TRBJ2-5
CASSRSNGTGRGTQYF
TGTGCCAGCAGTCGGTCGAACGGGACAGGGAGAGGGACCCAGTACTTC
>NA|TRBV4-1|NA|TRBJ1-1
CASSQATGTEAFF
TGCGCCAGCAGCCAAGCGACAGGCACTGAAGCTTTCTTT
>NA|TRBV7-8|TRBD1|TRBJ1-4
CASSAPTGGGEKLFF
TGTGCCAGCAGCGCCCCGACAGGGGGGGGAGAAAAACTGTTTTTT
>NA|TRBV10-2|NA|TRBJ2-4
CASRQGYAKNIQYF
TGCGCCAGCAGGCAGGGATACGCCAAAAACATTCAGTACTTC
>NA|TRBV6-5|NA|TRBJ1-3
CASSYSDSGNTIYF
TGTGCCAGCAGTTACTCGGACTCTGGAAACACCATATATTTT
>once|TRBV7-2|NA|TRBJ2-7
CASRDLAVKLYEQYF
TGTGCCAGCAGAGACCTGGCCGTTAAACTCTACGAGCAGTACTTC
>NA|TRBV4-3|NA|TRBJ1-6
CASSQRDTNSPLHF
TGCGCCAGCAGCCAGAGGGACACTAATTCACCCCTCCACTTT
>NA|TRBV7-6|TRBD1|TRBJ2-5
CASSRTGPQETQYF
TGTGCCAGCAGCCGGACAGGGCCCCAAGAGACCCAGTACTTC
>once|TRBV9|TRBD2|TRBJ2-1
CASSPPGGLYNEQFF
TGTGCCAGCAGCCCCCCGGGAGGCCTCTACAATGAGCAGTTCTTC
>NA|TRBV6-1|NA|TRBJ2-7
CASSESQGGYEQYF
TGTGCCAGCAGTGAAAGTCAGGGGGGGTACGAGCAGTACTTC
>NA|TRBV6-5|NA|TRBJ1-1
CASSYSNTEAFF
TGTGCCAGCAGTTATAGCAACACTGAAGCTTTCTTT
>NA|TRBV19|TRBD1|TRBJ2-7
CATSRATGNHEQYF
TGTGCCACCAGTAGGGCGACAGGGAACCACGAGCAGTACTTC
>NA|TRBV7-2|NA|TRBJ1-6
CASSDQGGDSPLHF
TGTGCCAGCAGTGACCAGGGAGGGGATTCACCCCTCCACTTT
>NA|TRBV7-9|NA|TRBJ2-7
CASSPSTSSYEQYF
TGTGCCAGCAGCCCAAGCACTAGCTCCTACGAGCAGTACTTC
>NA|TRBV19|TRBD2|TRBJ2-1
CASSTLAGGPNEQFF
TGTGCCAGTAGTACACTAGCGGGAGGGCCAAATGAGCAGTTCTTC
>NA|TRBV10-1|NA|TRBJ2-2
CASSEFNSGELFF
TGCGCCAGCAGTGAGTTTAATAGCGGGGAGCTGTTTTTT
>once|TRBV18|NA|TRBJ1-1
CASSPSQGTEAFF
TGTGCCAGCTCACCGAGCCAGGGTACTGAAGCTTTCTTT
>few|TRBV10-3|NA|TRBJ1-2
CAISEIQGSGYTF
TGTGCCATCAGTGAAATCCAGGGCTCCGGCTACACCTTC
>NA|TRBV9|NA|TRBJ2-3
CASSTRDVVSSTDTQYF
TGTGCCAGCAGCACTCGGGACGTAGTTTCTAGCACAGATACGCAGTATTTT
>NA|TRBV4-3|NA|TRBJ1-5
CASSQDLPGLMNQPQHF
TGCGCCAGCAGCCAAGATCTTCCGGGACTGATGAATCAGCCCCAGCATTTT
>NA|TRBV27|NA|TRBJ1-2
CASSSHPWLDYGYTF
TGTGCCAGCAGTTCGCACCCCTGGTTGGACTATGGCTACACCTTC
>few|TRBV4-2|NA|TRBJ2-3
CASSQGDSPTSTDTQYF
TGTGCCAGCAGCCAAGGGGACTCCCCTACTAGCACAGATACGCAGTATTTT
>NA|TRBV13|NA|TRBJ2-5
CASQRWETQYF
TGTGCCAGTCAGCGGTGGGAGACCCAGTACTTC
>NA|TRBV6-1|NA|TRBJ1-3
CASDSFSGNTIYF
TGTGCCAGCGATTCCTTCTCTGGAAACACCATATATTTT
>NA|TRBV29-1|NA|TRBJ1-4
CSVDLGQFNEKLFF
TGCAGCGTTGACCTGGGACAATTTAATGAAAAACTGTTTTTT
>once|TRBV9|TRBD1|TRBJ1-4
CASSATGARGEKLFF
TGTGCCAGCAGCGCCACAGGGGCGCGGGGTGAAAAACTGTTTTTT